This passage covers 21 T cell receptor beta chains from one sample sequenced in a study of technical replicates of blood from several donors (TCRdb year 2017). Library preparation used the immunoSEQ multiplex PCR assay. TCRdb carries this immuneACCESS record with in-frame sequences only. Its versions omit some clonotypes, under half of them owing to an unresolved V gene in the studies checked, with the rest unexplained. This sample gives about 81,000 clones in total; roughly 96% of them show up just once. 0.2% of the sample is held by the ten biggest clonotypes. Sequenced material: T cells isolated from PBMCs. The receptor set was obtained from a human donor in good health.

This sequence joins TRBV6-5 and TRBJ2-5; possibly TRBD2 for D (5 bases). The CDR3 has 14 amino acids. V shed 1 base and J shed 5 bases, with 11 bases lying between them. Germline V gene sequence: CDR1 MNHEY, CDR2 SVGAGI. This CDR3 is CASSYFAGIETQYF. The CDR3 DNA follows: TGTGCCAGCAGTTACTTTGCGGGTATCGAGACCCAGTACTTC.

The chain recombines TRBV19 with TRBJ1-2; possible D gene TRBD1, 5 bases. V was clipped by 7 bases and J by 5 bases, with 14 bases between them. This CDR3 has 13 amino acids. Germline CDR1 LNHDA, CDR2 SQIVND (reference sequence). This CDR3 is CASTPLGGYGYTF. The CDR3, as DNA: TGTGCCAGTACCCCCCTGGGGGGATATGGCTACACCTTC.

V and J are TRBV6-5 and TRBJ2-1, with 8 bases matching TRBD2. The CDR3 is 15 residues long. From germline, CDR1 is MNHEY and CDR2 SVGAGI. The junction had 7 bases not matched to a gene; V was cut back by 5 bases and J by 4 bases. This CDR3 reads CASSADASGYNEQFF. In nucleotides, the CDR3 is TGTGCCAGCAGTGCGGATGCTAGCGGGTACAATGAGCAGTTCTTC.

This rearrangement joins TRBV9 to TRBJ1-1; 9 nucleotides line up with TRBD1. CDR3 size: 15 residues. V shed 3 bases, J shed 5 bases, and the junction held 8 bases outside the gene matches. The germline gives CDR1 SGDLS, CDR2 YYNGEE. CDR3 nucleotide sequence: TGTGCCAGCAGCGCCCGGGACAGGGTGGATACTGAAGCTTTCTTT. Translated: CASSARDRVDTEAFF.

The sample holds one count of this clone. The rearrangement uses TRBV6-4 and TRBJ2-2; D perhaps matches TRBD1 (5 bases). Germline lookup yields CDR1 MRHNA and CDR2 SNTAGT. There are 14 residues in the CDR3. Trimming removed 5 bases at V and 2 bases at J, with 9 bases between. This CDR3 is CASSRTGNTGELFF. CDR3 DNA: TGTGCCAGCAGTCGTACAGGAAACACCGGGGAGCTGTTTTTT.

This chain joins TRBV6-4 and TRBJ1-6; D gene uncertain. Trimming shortened V by 0 bases and J by 7 bases, and 4 bases separated the two germline ends. There are 13 residues in the CDR3. Germline V gene sequence: CDR1 MRHNA, CDR2 SNTAGT. CDR3 residues: CASSDSANSPLHF. DNA for the CDR3: TGTGCCAGCAGTGACTCGGCAAATTCACCCCTCCACTTT.

This chain connects TRBV29-1 to TRBJ1-1, with D unresolved. This CDR3 has 11 residues. The V end lost 8 bases, the J end lost 6 bases, and 13 bases lay between the germline ends. Germline V gene lookup returns CDR1 SQVTM and CDR2 ANQGSEA. CDR3 sequence: CSFHRSAEAFF. For the CDR3, the DNA is TGCAGCTTTCATAGGAGCGCTGAAGCTTTCTTT. The full variable domain, with the rest looked up from reference TRBV29-1 and TRBJ1-1, is SAVISQKPSRDICQRGTSLTIQCQVDSQVTMMFWYRQQPGQSLTLIATANQGSEATYESGFVIDKFPISRPNLTFSTLTVSNMSPEDSSIYLCSFHRSAEAFFGQGTRLTVV.

The V and J genes are TRBV19 and TRBJ2-3, with 8 nucleotides matching TRBD1. Germline V CDR1 and CDR2: LNHDA, SQIVND (reference sequence). CDR3 length: 13 residues. After removal of 8 bases from V and 4 bases from J, the junction contained 5 bases not matched to a gene. CDR3 amino acids: CASEKQGADTQYF. The CDR3 nucleotides are TGTGCCAGTGAAAAACAGGGGGCAGATACGCAGTATTTT.

The chain joins TRBV5-1 to TRBJ2-7; tentatively, D is TRBD2 (5 bases). Germline V gene lookup returns CDR1 SGHRS and CDR2 YFSETQ. The CDR3 runs 13 residues. Trimming took off 3 bases at V and 0 bases at J, with 7 bases between the two ends. CDR3 nucleotides: TGCGCCAGCAGCTCGGGGTACTCCTACGAGCAGTACTTC. Amino acid sequence: CASSSGYSYEQYF.

This clone was counted once. V and J are TRBV27 and TRBJ2-7; 9 nucleotides match TRBD1. Germline values: CDR1 MNHEY, CDR2 SMNVEV (reference sequence). CDR3 length equals 15 residues. V dropped 6 bases and J dropped 4; count of bases not matched to a gene: 10. CDR3 residues: CASSILRGQGYEQYF. In DNA form, the CDR3 reads TGTGCCAGCAGCATTCTACGGGGACAGGGTTACGAGCAGTACTTC.

The chain carries TRBV10-1 and TRBJ2-1; 13 bases agree with TRBD2. The CDR3 extends over 14 amino acids. Trimming at V came to 5 bases and at J to 10 bases, leaving 5 bases not matched to a gene. The germline CDR1 and CDR2 sequences are WNHNN and SYGVQD (reference sequence). As DNA, the CDR3 is TGCGCCAGCAGTACTAGCGGGGGGGTTGGGGAGCAGTTCTTC. Amino acid sequence: CASSTSGGVGEQFF.

The genes are TRBV5-1 and TRBJ1-2; 10 positions agree with TRBD1. V lost 4 bases and J lost 8; bases outside the gene matches: 8. The CDR3 has 14 amino acids. Germline V gives CDR1 SGHRS, CDR2 YFSETQ. CDR3 coding DNA: TGCGCCAGCAGCGATCTGACAGGGGGCGAAGGCTACACCTTC. Its translation: CASSDLTGGEGYTF.

The chain employs TRBV11-3 and TRBJ2-7, with 8 positions matching TRBD1. The CDR3 spans 17 residues. The germline gives CDR1 SGHNT, CDR2 YENEEA. After removal of 0 bases from V and 3 bases from J, the junction contained 10 bases not matched to a gene. The CDR3 DNA reads as TGTGCCAGCAGCTTAGATCAGTGGACAGGGACGGACTACGAGCAGTACTTC. It encodes CASSLDQWTGTDYEQYF.

V and J are TRBV5-6 and TRBJ2-5; D gene unclear. The CDR3 runs 14 residues. V was clipped by 0 bases and J by 1 base, with 7 bases between them. Per germline, CDR1 SGHDT and CDR2 YYEEEE. CDR3 DNA sequence: TGTGCCAGCAGCTTGGGGTCAGGCCAAGAGACCCAGTACTTC. Residues: CASSLGSGQETQYF.

The V and J genes are TRBV29-1 and TRBJ2-1; 9 positions match TRBD1. J lost 8 bases, V lost 4 bases, and 6 bases had no gene match. Germline V gene lookup returns CDR1 SQVTM and CDR2 ANQGSEA. This CDR3 comprises 13 residues. In DNA, the CDR3 is TGCAGCGTTGGGGACAGGGATGCCCATGAGCAGTTCTTC. This encodes CSVGDRDAHEQFF.

This clone was counted a single time. The chain employs TRBV18 and TRBJ1-2; 10 bases align to TRBD1. CDR3 length: 14 amino acids. The J segment lost 3 bases and the V segment lost 6 bases, leaving 4 bases of the junction unmatched. The germline CDR1 and CDR2 sequences are KGHSH and LQKENI. CDR3 residues: CASSRDRGDYGYTF. CDR3 sequence (DNA): TGTGCCAGCTCTAGGGACAGGGGAGACTATGGCTACACCTTC.

V and J are TRBV6-6 and TRBJ2-3; no clear D. There are 12 residues in the CDR3. The germline V and J ends were trimmed by 4 bases and 2 bases, with 4 bases remaining between them. Per germline, CDR1 MNHNY and CDR2 SVGAGI (reference sequence). DNA of the CDR3: TGTGCCAGCAGTTCTAACACAGATACGCAGTATTTT. Translation gives CASSSNTDTQYF.

V usage is TRBV4-1 and J usage is TRBJ2-7; TRBD2 is a possible D gene (6 bases). Trimming stripped 0 bases from V and 1 base from J, with 7 bases between. This CDR3 is 14 amino acids long. Germline assignment: CDR1 MGHRA and CDR2 YSYEKL. The DNA for the CDR3 is TGCGCCAGCAGCCAAGATCGGGGGTCCTACGAGCAGTACTTC. This gives the protein CASSQDRGSYEQYF.

This chain uses TRBV5-1 with TRBJ2-3, with 9 positions matching TRBD2. Per germline, CDR1 SGHRS and CDR2 YFSETQ. Trimming at V came to 2 bases and at J to 2 bases, leaving 3 bases not matched to a gene. The CDR3 length is 15 residues. DNA of the CDR3: TGCGCCAGCAGCTTTAGCGGGAGCGACACAGATACGCAGTATTTT. Residues: CASSFSGSDTDTQYF.

This chain connects TRBV27 to TRBJ1-5, with D tentatively TRBD1 (6 bases). The CDR3 extends over 13 amino acids. Per germline, CDR1 MNHEY and CDR2 SMNVEV (reference sequence). Trimming cost V 4 bases and J 7 bases, with 11 bases left between them. The CDR3 sequence is CASSSDRHQPQHF. The CDR3, as DNA: TGTGCCAGCAGTTCCGACAGGCACCAGCCCCAGCATTTT.

The count of this clone is one. V usage is TRBV28 and J usage is TRBJ1-2; 7 nucleotides agree with TRBD1. The CDR3 has 16 residues. Germline lookup yields CDR1 MDHEN and CDR2 SYDVKM. V trimming: 4 bases; J trimming: 8 bases; junction bases outside the gene matches: 16. CDR3 DNA sequence: TGTGCCAGCAGTTCCCTTACGAACAGGGGCTCGGGGGGCTACACCTTC. Amino acid sequence: CASSSLTNRGSGGYTF.